The next 20 T cell receptor beta chains were all read from a single sample in a study of long-term antiretroviral therapy in people with HIV. Investigators performed immunoSEQ version v3.0 at survey level. Here immunoSEQ multiplex PCR was the method, and the copy in TCRdb shows in-frame clones only, minus some. The table shows about 32,000 clones, with 97% occurring only once. The sequences come from unsorted PBMCs, collected 7.6 years after starting antiretroviral therapy. The receptors originated from a man aged 30 to 39 with HIV.

This sequence joins TRBV11-3 and TRBJ2-5, with D possibly matching TRBD1 (6 bases). The CDR3 loop spans 13 amino acids. Trimming took off 1 base at V and 4 bases at J, with 7 bases between the two ends. The V gene's germline CDR1 is SGHNT and CDR2 YENEEA. The CDR3 reads CASSLVRGETQYF. The CDR3 region has the DNA TGTGCCAGCAGCTTAGTCAGGGGAGAGACCCAGTACTTC.

V gene TRBV2 combines with J gene TRBJ2-3; 9 nucleotides line up with TRBD2. CDR3 length equals 18 residues. The J segment lost 3 bases and the V segment lost 2 bases, leaving 12 bases of the junction unmatched. Germline V gene sequence: CDR1 SNHLY, CDR2 FYNNEI. DNA for the CDR3: TGTGCCAGCAGTGAACGGATAGCGGGGGCTCCTCCTACAGATACGCAGTATTTT. Residues: CASSERIAGAPPTDTQYF.

The chain is built from TRBV6-5 and TRBJ1-2; D remains unclear. The CDR3 loop spans 13 amino acids. Trimming took 4 bases from V and 7 from J, leaving 13 bases between them. Germline CDR1 and CDR2: MNHEY and SVGAGI. CDR3 sequence: CASSSVSGIGYTF. The CDR3 coding sequence is TGTGCCAGCAGTTCGGTCTCTGGGATTGGCTACACCTTC.

V gene TRBV7-8 combines with J gene TRBJ1-5, with D perhaps matching TRBD1 (5 bases). CDR1 and CDR2 from the germline V gene are SGHVS and FQNEAQ. This CDR3 has 17 residues. With 1 base removed from V and 7 bases from J, the gap between germline ends came to 20 bases. The CDR3, as DNA: TGTGCCAGCAGCTTAGAGCTCCGGGGCGCTAATGACCAGCCCCAGCATTTT. Its translation is CASSLELRGANDQPQHF.

The chain joins TRBV6-1 to TRBJ1-6, with D perhaps matching TRBD1 (6 bases). Per the germline V gene, CDR1 is MNHNS and CDR2 is SASEGT. The CDR3 runs to 13 residues. Trimming shortened V by 4 bases and J by 9 bases, and 10 bases separated the two germline ends. CDR3: CASSGQGSSPLHF. In DNA form, the CDR3 reads TGTGCCAGCAGTGGGCAGGGGAGTTCACCCCTCCACTTT.

V is TRBV2 and J is TRBJ2-2; maybe TRBD1 (6 bases). The CDR3 has 15 residues. Trimming cost V 4 bases and J 6 bases, with 15 bases left between them. CDR1 SNHLY and CDR2 FYNNEI come from the germline V gene. The CDR3 DNA reads TGTGCCAGCAGTGGACAGGAGGTTTCTCCCGGGGAGCTGTTTTTT. This sequence encodes CASSGQEVSPGELFF.

The sample holds a few counts of this clone. The chain recombines TRBV6-1 with TRBJ1-6; D not resolved. CDR1 and CDR2 (germline): MNHNS, SASEGT. V lost 5 bases, J lost 4 bases, and 12 bases lay in between. This CDR3 is built from 15 residues. The CDR3, as DNA: TGTGCCAGCAGTATGAACAGCGCATATAATTCACCCCTCCACTTT. Protein: CASSMNSAYNSPLHF.

The chain is built from TRBV4-1 and TRBJ1-4, with 9 nucleotides matching TRBD1. The V and J ends lost 2 bases and 4 bases, in that order; junction bases with no gene match: 8. The CDR3 extends over 17 amino acids. CDR1 and CDR2 (germline): MGHRA, YSYEKL. DNA for the CDR3: TGCGCCAGCAGCCAACAAGACAGGGGGTATGGTAATGAAAAACTGTTTTTT. Encoded protein: CASSQQDRGYGNEKLFF.

J is TRBJ2-5 and V is TRBV7-3; no firm D call. CDR3 length equals 13 residues. Trimming pared 5 bases from V and 1 base from J, leaving 8 bases between. Germline values: CDR1 SGHTA, CDR2 FQGTGA. The CDR3 coding sequence is TGTGCCAGCAGCCGAGCGATCCAAGAGACCCAGTACTTC. This encodes CASSRAIQETQYF.

The chain carries TRBV5-5 and TRBJ1-5; D may be TRBD1 (5 bases). Germline CDR1 SGHKS, CDR2 YYEKEE (reference sequence). CDR3 length equals 13 residues. Trimming took off 4 bases at V and 4 bases at J, with 9 bases between the two ends. The CDR3 protein is CASSPEGNQPQHF. DNA of the CDR3: TGTGCCAGCAGCCCGGAGGGGAATCAGCCCCAGCATTTT.

In this sample, this clone turned up once. The chain links TRBV12-5 to TRBJ2-5, with D unclear. V was pared by 4 bases and J by 7 bases, with 16 bases between. Germline values: CDR1 LGHNT, CDR2 FRNRAP. This CDR3 is 14 amino acids long. The CDR3 bases are TGTGCTAGTGGTTCAGGTTTAGTCAGAGGGACCCAGTACTTC. Its translation: CASGSGLVRGTQYF.

Regarding this clone: This sample also contains other DNA sequences that code for the same CDR3. CDR3 in DNA: TGTGCCAGCAGCCCCCCCTTTAGAGGTCCGGAGACCCAGTACTTC. This sequence encodes CASSPPFRGPETQYF. The chain combines TRBV5-6 with TRBJ2-5; D gene unclear. Germline V gives CDR1 SGHDT, CDR2 YYEEEE. CDR3 size: 15 residues. Trimming shortened V by 4 bases and J by 5 bases, and 18 bases separated the two germline ends.

The chain employs TRBV4-3 and TRBJ1-1, with D tentatively TRBD1 (6 bases). The CDR3 extends over 13 amino acids. Germline V CDR1 and CDR2: LGHNA, YSLEER. The V end lost 5 bases, the J end lost 4 bases, and 11 bases lay between the germline ends. DNA for the CDR3: TGCGCCAGCAGCGGTCAGGGGATCACTGAAGCTTTCTTT. Its protein product is CASSGQGITEAFF.

This clone was seen once. The rearrangement links TRBV7-8 to TRBJ2-7; TRBD1 matches at 7 bases. Per germline, CDR1 SGHVS and CDR2 FQNEAQ. V dropped 5 bases and J dropped 2; count of bases not matched to a gene: 9. The CDR3 is 15 amino acids. The CDR3 DNA follows: TGTGCCAGCAGCCGCCTAAGGACAGGCCCCTACGAGCAGTACTTC. Translated, it gives CASSRLRTGPYEQYF.

The gene calls are TRBV4-1 and TRBJ1-2; D possibly corresponds to TRBD1 (5 bases). This CDR3 is 15 amino acids long. Per the germline V gene, CDR1 is MGHRA and CDR2 is YSYEKL. V was shortened by 0 bases and J by 7 bases, with 15 bases between the two germline ends. The CDR3 region is CASSQDAYGTSGYTF. CDR3 DNA: TGCGCCAGCAGCCAAGATGCCTACGGGACGAGTGGCTACACCTTC.

This chain uses TRBV7-2 with TRBJ2-5, with TRBD2 as a possible D gene (6 bases). The germline V gene encodes CDR1 SGHTA and CDR2 FQGNSA. V was cut by 1 base and J by 4 bases, with 13 bases left in between. The CDR3 runs to 15 residues. The CDR3: CASSLGLVLGETQYF. CDR3 coding DNA: TGTGCCAGCAGCTTAGGACTAGTATTAGGAGAGACCCAGTACTTC.

J is TRBJ2-5 and V is TRBV7-3, with unresolved D. V gave up 1 base and J gave up 1 base, with 4 bases separating them. The CDR3 has 13 residues. The germline V gene encodes CDR1 SGHTA and CDR2 FQGTGA. CDR3 bases: TGTGCCAGCAGCTTAAACAGCCAAGAGACCCAGTACTTC. Translated: CASSLNSQETQYF.

This sequence joins TRBV7-6 and TRBJ2-7; 8 nucleotides agree with TRBD2. Germline V gives CDR1 SGHVS, CDR2 FNYEAQ. The CDR3 extends over 13 amino acids. Germline trimming cut 5 bases from V and 4 bases from J; bases unmatched to any gene: 4. The CDR3 DNA follows: TGTGCCAGCAGCGTGACTAGCGAGTACGAGCAGTACTTC. Residues: CASSVTSEYEQYF. The full variable domain, completed using reference TRBV7-6 and TRBJ2-7, is GAGVSQSPRYKVTKRGQDVALRCDPISGHVSLYWYRQALGQGPEFLTYFNYEAQQDKSGLPNDRFSAERPEGSISTLTIQRTEQRDSAMYRCASSVTSEYEQYFGPGTRLTVT.

The chain is built from TRBV27 and TRBJ2-7; possible D gene TRBD2, 6 bases. The germline gives CDR1 MNHEY, CDR2 SMNVEV (reference sequence). V dropped 8 bases and J dropped 3 bases, with 8 bases sitting between them. CDR3 size: 11 residues. This CDR3 is CASSEGYEQYF. The CDR3 DNA sequence: TGTGCCAGCTCGGAGGGCTACGAGCAGTACTTC.

The chain combines TRBV2 with TRBJ2-7; TRBD2 matches 7 bases. CDR3 length: 15 residues. The trim removed 7 bases at V and 4 bases at J, leaving 13 bases unmatched. Per the germline V gene, CDR1 is SNHLY and CDR2 is FYNNEI. The CDR3 region has the DNA TGTGCCAGCAACTTCCTCCCCGGGACTACTTACGAGCAGTACTTC. This gives the protein CASNFLPGTTYEQYF.